These 18 T cell receptor beta chains were sequenced from one sample in a study of cytomegalovirus exposure and HLA in healthy donors. Both 60 Vbeta primers and 13 Jbeta primers went into the PCR. Assay: immunoSEQ multiplex PCR; the TCRdb copy retains only in-frame clones and omits some. Found here are under 150,000 clones, roughly four fifths of them singletons; the top ten hold around 2.3%. The sequenced material came from PBMCs. The receptors were gathered from a young woman in good health and CMV-seronegative.

V is TRBV7-9 and J is TRBJ1-2, with D unclear. The CDR3 runs 16 residues. Germline V gene data show CDR1 as SEHNR and CDR2 as FQNEAQ (reference sequence). Trimming took off 5 bases at V and 0 bases at J, with 16 bases between the two ends. CDR3 sequence: CASSPNNRYSNYGYTF. As DNA, the CDR3 is TGTGCCAGCAGCCCGAATAACCGATACTCTAACTATGGCTACACCTTC.

CDR3 DNA sequence: TGTGCCAGCAGGGTTCAGGTACCTAATCAGCCCCAGCATTTT. This codes for CASRVQVPNQPQHF. The chain employs TRBV28 and TRBJ1-5, with no clear D. Deletions cut 6 bases from V and 4 bases from J, with 13 bases between. In germline, CDR1 is MDHEN, CDR2 SYDVKM. This CDR3 region has 14 residues.

This clone was seen once. Germline is not matched at one junction end, which may reflect a read error. This sample includes further DNA sequences coding for the same CDR3. The rearrangement links TRBV14 to TRBJ2-2; 9 bases map to TRBD2. This CDR3 is 19 amino acids long. Germline values: CDR1 SGHDN, CDR2 FVKESK. The CDR3 loop is CASSQGLAGTVMNTGELFF. The DNA for the CDR3 is TGTGCCAGTAGCCAAGGTCTAGCGGGGACTGTGATGAACACCGGGGAGCTGTTTTTT.

This chain joins TRBV6-1 and TRBJ1-2; perhaps TRBD1 as D (5 bases). Looked up from germline, CDR1 is MNHNS and CDR2 is SASEGT. Deletions cut 0 bases from V and 1 base from J, with 9 bases between. The CDR3 is 15 residues long. CDR3 nucleotides: TGTGCCAGCAGTGAAGCTACAGGAGTTAACTATGGCTACACCTTC. The encoded protein is CASSEATGVNYGYTF.

This rearrangement joins TRBV30 to TRBJ2-1; 10 positions match TRBD2. J was trimmed by 12 bases and V by 5 bases; bases with no gene match: 10. CDR1 is GTSNPN, CDR2 SVGIG, per germline (reference sequence). The CDR3 runs to 13 residues. CDR3 sequence: CAWGLAGAPWQFF. CDR3 coding DNA: TGTGCCTGGGGGCTAGCGGGGGCACCTTGGCAGTTCTTC.

This clone was observed a handful of times. The chain combines TRBV4-2 with TRBJ2-1; D remains ambiguous. Germline V CDR1 and CDR2: LGHNA, YNFKEQ. The CDR3 sequence is 13 residues long. The ends were cut back, 0 bases at V and 6 bases at J, with 6 bases in the middle. The CDR3 sequence: CASSQDIGNEQFF. The CDR3 DNA reads as TGTGCCAGCAGCCAAGACATCGGCAATGAGCAGTTCTTC.

This clone was observed a few times. The V and J genes are TRBV6-1 and TRBJ1-4; D is perhaps TRBD1 (5 bases). This CDR3 has 13 amino acids. V gave up 0 bases and J gave up 13 bases, with 12 bases separating them. Germline loops: CDR1 MNHNS, CDR2 SASEGT. In DNA form, the CDR3 reads TGTGCCAGCAGTGAAGCATGGGGGACTGGACTGTTTTTT. As protein: CASSEAWGTGLFF.

This chain links TRBV6-5 with TRBJ2-3; D is unclear. The CDR3 sequence is 11 residues long. Germline V gene lookup returns CDR1 MNHEY and CDR2 SVGAGI. The V end was cut by 8 bases, the J end by 1 base, with 4 bases between. The CDR3 nucleotides read TGTGCCAGCGGCCGCACAGATACGCAGTATTTT. It specifies CASGRTDTQYF.

The chain's CDR3 is CASSAWDGQGAFF. The CDR3 region has the DNA TGTGCCAGCAGCGCCTGGGACGGACAGGGAGCTTTCTTT. The V and J genes are TRBV9 and TRBJ1-1; 8 bases align to TRBD1. Germline CDR1 SGDLS, CDR2 YYNGEE. The CDR3 has 13 amino acids. With 3 bases clipped from V and 10 bases from J, the junction kept 8 bases outside the gene matches.

This chain connects TRBV6-1 to TRBJ2-5, with TRBD1 identical over 10 bases. This CDR3 comprises 16 residues. CDR1 MNHNS and CDR2 SASEGT come from the germline V gene. V dropped 2 bases and J dropped 3; count of bases not matched to a gene: 6. In DNA form, the CDR3 reads TGTGCCAGCAGTGAATTCTCAGGGACAGGGGAAGAGACCCAGTACTTC. It yields the protein CASSEFSGTGEETQYF.

This clone was observed once. DNA for the CDR3: TGCAGTGCTAGAGGGGGAGGAAAACTGTTTTTT. This codes for CSARGGGKLFF. This chain joins TRBV20-1 and TRBJ1-4; D not resolved. V lost 1 base to trimming and J lost 10 bases, with 7 bases between them. This CDR3 spans 11 amino acids. CDR1 DFQATT and CDR2 SNEGSKA come from the germline V gene (reference sequence).

This clone was counted only a few times. This chain uses TRBV7-9 with TRBJ2-7; 8 bases match TRBD1. V was pared by 5 bases and J by 4 bases, with 10 bases of the junction left unmatched. Germline CDR1 SEHNR, CDR2 FQNEAQ (reference sequence). This CDR3 is 15 amino acids long. The CDR3 sequence is CASSPGQGRTYEQYV. The CDR3 bases are TGTGCCAGCAGCCCTGGACAGGGCAGGACGTACGAGCAGTACGTC.

Of note for this clone: A junction end diverges from the germline sequence, so it may reflect a read error. The V call is TRBV19, the J call TRBJ1-3; 9 bases are a match to TRBD1. The CDR3 loop spans 12 amino acids. CDR1 and CDR2 from the germline V gene are LNHDA and SQIVND (reference sequence). CDR3 in amino acids: CASSKRTGEASF. DNA of the CDR3: TGTGCCAGTAGTAAAAGGACAGGGGAGGCCTCCTTT.

Here the CDR3 DNA reads TGTGCCAGCAGCGTAACAGGGGCGAGTGAGCAGTTCTTC. Its translation is CASSVTGASEQFF. The V gene is TRBV7-6, the J gene TRBJ2-1; TRBD1 aligns across 7 bases. The V gene end was trimmed by 5 bases and the J gene end by 9 bases; junction bases not matched to a gene: 7. Germline V CDR1 and CDR2: SGHVS, FNYEAQ. The CDR3 is made up of 13 amino acids.

The V and J genes are TRBV2 and TRBJ1-3; D unresolved. V gave up 8 bases and J gave up 0 bases, with 14 bases separating them. Germline CDR1 is SNHLY and CDR2 is FYNNEI. The CDR3 is 15 residues long. The CDR3 region has the DNA TGTGCCAGCTGTCGGGGAGACCACTCTGGAAACACCATATATTTT. Its translation is CASCRGDHSGNTIYF.

CDR3 sequence: CASSLGRGQSTDTQYF. The CDR3 nucleotides are TGTGCCAGCAGCTTAGGTCGGGGACAGAGCACAGATACGCAGTATTTT. The chain couples TRBV11-3 to TRBJ2-3; 7 nucleotides match TRBD1. The CDR3 spans 16 residues. Germline lookup yields CDR1 SGHNT and CDR2 YENEEA. Trimming removed 1 base from V and 0 bases from J; junction bases left unmatched: 4. Together with reference TRBV11-3 and TRBJ2-3, the CDR3 gives the full variable domain: EAGVVQSPRYKIIEKKQPVAFWCNPISGHNTLYWYLQNLGQGPELLIRYENEEAVDDSQLPKDRFSAERLKGVDSTLKIQPAELGDSAVYLCASSLGRGQSTDTQYFGPGTRLTVL.

CDR3 loop: CASSPRQGYYGYTF. CDR3 DNA: TGTGCCAGCAGCCCCCGACAGGGCTACTATGGCTACACCTTC. The J gene is TRBJ1-2, the V gene TRBV11-3; 7 nucleotides match TRBD1. The CDR3 sequence is 14 residues long. Germline V gene data show CDR1 as SGHNT and CDR2 as YENEEA. Trimming took 5 bases from V and 3 from J; bases not matched to a gene: 6.

This clone was recorded a few times. The chain has TRBV2 and TRBJ2-3; D is possibly TRBD1 (5 bases). The CDR3 loop spans 17 amino acids. Germline-derived CDR1 and CDR2 are SNHLY and FYNNEI. Trimming cost V 4 bases and J 0 bases, with 17 bases left between them. CDR3 protein: CASSGDRSLTSTDTQYF. Written as DNA, the CDR3 is TGTGCCAGCAGTGGCGACAGATCCCTCACTAGCACAGATACGCAGTATTTT.